This T cell receptor (beta chain) derives from a study of blood T cell repertoires in COVID-19 (dated by TCRdb to 2020 to 2022). As for the study more broadly: Collaborator samples came from the United States, Italy and Spain and covered acute and convalescent phases of COVID-19. Samples came from the ongoing ImmuneRACE study (first 160 participants) plus 1,254 subjects from 6 global collaborators. Where available, HLA class I and class II types were taken from metadata supplied by the sample provider and were not determined by assay-based typing. The repertoires were made available in a free public database intended to serve as a resource for research on the immune response to SARS-CoV-2. Subjects who had been exposed to COVID-19, were actively infected with it, or had recovered from it provided the deeply sampled blood TCRbeta repertoires that made up the dataset. The sample metadata nearly always contained a de-identified subject ID, COVID-19 status, age in years and sex. The material from the prospective study consisted of cDNA or gDNA derived from T cells, B-cell-depleted T cells, or PBMCs. The study at large found these results: The amount of clinical and demographic metadata varied by source and participant and was provided uncurated.

In this sample, this clone turned up a few times. Its recognized antigen is unknown. No clone much larger than this one lies a single base away; base qualities are absent. TCRbeta CDR3 regions were amplified from genomic DNA by means of the immunoSEQ Assay, a bias-controlled multiplex PCR. As for the authors' bioinformatics: Nucleated cell counts per sample were estimated from amplification of reference gene primers within the assay. To quantify the absolute abundance of each unique TCRbeta CDR3 rearrangement, sequence reads were collapsed and filtered. For each sample, productive Simpson clonality was calculated as the square root of Simpson's diversity index over productive rearrangements. As stored in TCRdb, this immuneACCESS dataset retains in-frame rearrangements with V and J assigned. A fraction of the clones does not appear; measured against another copy, unresolved V genes explain less than half of the discrepancy, and the remainder lacks a known reason. V, J and clone size were drawn from that table, and D and trimming were deduced from the DNA. The sample records about 200,000 clones, about 90% of which are singletons. Together, the top ten hold around 4.2% of the sample.

In the prospective study, participants were roughly 18 to 100 years old, resided in 20 to 30 geographic areas of the United States, and were enrolled through a virtual design. In the prospective study, cohorts were assigned on the basis of participant-reported clinical history obtained from a screening survey and a study questionnaire. In the prospective study, mobile phlebotomists collected whole blood, serum and a nasopharyngeal or oropharyngeal swab from each participant. Prospective study participants could optionally give additional blood draws and questionnaires over an approximately two-month period. Blood samples from the prospective study were shipped frozen or at room temperature prior to DNA extraction. V ends up 6 bases short and J 3 bases short, with an unmatched junction base count of 7. Reading from cysteine to phenylalanine, the CDR3 counts 14 amino acids. The kept DNA is CDR3 alone, 42 bases in frame from the first base. Via the germline V gene (reference sequence), CDR1 is LNHDA and CDR2 SQIVND.

The chain employs TRBV19 and TRBJ1-1; a stretch of 7 junction bases matches TRBD1. This clonotype was sampled from a woman aged 25 to 39 with acute COVID-19. Sequencing input: PBMCs or T cells enriched from blood (not recorded which). The DNA reads TGTGCCAGTAGGTACAGGGGTTCCCACACTGAAGCTTTCTTT. Its coded protein is CASRYRGSHTEAFF.